These 25 T cell receptor beta chains came from one sample sequenced in a study of T-cell reconstitution after alpha-beta-depleted transplantation in children. Using unique molecular identifiers, the investigators prepared the TCRbeta library. From the PCR reads, TCRdb called clonotypes with MiXCR, one entry per CDR3 protein. The sample lists 640,000 or so distinct CDR3 sequences, approximately 15% occurring once. The sample consisted of PBMCs from the stem cell graft donor, taken from the stem cell graft. The source is a human donor who donated a stem cell graft to a child with acute myeloid leukemia.

This chain uses TRBV20-1 with TRBJ2-1, with no clear D. Germline assignment: CDR1 DFQATT and CDR2 SNEGSKA (reference sequence). There are 13 residues in the CDR3. Trimming shortened V by 0 bases and J by 12 bases, and 15 bases separated the two germline ends. Here the CDR3 reads CSARDWGRVVQFF. CDR3 in DNA: TGCAGTGCTAGAGATTGGGGAAGGGTTGTGCAGTTCTTC.

This clonotype came up a few times. The chain combines TRBV20-1 with TRBJ2-3; D is perhaps TRBD2 (6 bases). This CDR3 has 14 residues. The ends were cut back, 0 bases at V and 2 bases at J, with 9 bases in the middle. The germline V gene has CDR1 DFQATT and CDR2 SNEGSKA (reference sequence). In DNA, the CDR3 is TGCAGTGCTAGAGACGGCGGGGACACAGATACGCAGTATTTT. It codes for CSARDGGDTDTQYF.

This clonotype was observed at least ten times. The V call is TRBV27, the J call TRBJ1-2; D is uncertain. Deletions cut 3 bases from V and 3 bases from J, with 8 bases between. The CDR3 sequence is 13 residues long. Germline V gene lookup returns CDR1 MNHEY and CDR2 SMNVEV (reference sequence). CDR3 bases: TGTGCCAGCAGTTTGGGTCAACACTATGGCTACACCTTC. Translation: CASSLGQHYGYTF.

There are many counts of this clonotype. The rearrangement links TRBV12-3 or TRBV12-4 to TRBJ2-7; 8 bases match TRBD1. The CDR3 is 12 amino acids. V lost 5 bases and J lost 6; bases outside the gene matches: 3. The DNA of the CDR3 is TGTGCCAGCAGTCGGACAGGGTTCGAGCAGTACGTC. This encodes CASSRTGFEQYV.

This clonotype was seen ten or more times. The V gene is TRBV15, the J gene TRBJ2-7; a weak D match, TRBD2 (5 bases). Germline V gene sequence: CDR1 LNHNV, CDR2 YYDKDF (reference sequence). This CDR3 contains 13 residues. The V gene lost 4 bases and the J gene lost 4 bases, with 11 bases spanning the gap. The CDR3 reads CATSMARGYEQYF. The CDR3 coding sequence is TGTGCCACCAGCATGGCGAGAGGGTACGAGCAGTACTTC.

This clonotype was seen many times. The rearrangement links TRBV5-6 to TRBJ2-7; TRBD1 matches 8 bases. Looked up from germline, CDR1 is SGHDT and CDR2 is YYEEEE. The ends lost 2 bases at V and 6 bases at J; junction bases unmatched: 7. This CDR3 spans 14 amino acids. The CDR3 DNA is TGTGCCAGCAGCTTTTCACAGGGGGTTCGCGAGCAGTACGTC. The encoded protein is CASSFSQGVREQYV.

This clonotype was seen many times. The chain links TRBV20-1 to TRBJ2-2, with a possible D match to TRBD1 (6 bases). The V end was cut by 6 bases, the J end by 4 bases, with 18 bases between. This CDR3 comprises 15 residues. Germline lookup yields CDR1 DFQATT and CDR2 SNEGSKA (reference sequence). The CDR3 DNA reads TGCAGTGCAAAGCAGCAGGGGCCGAGCACCGGGGAGCTGTTTTTT. It encodes CSAKQQGPSTGELFF.

This clonotype was seen repeatedly, ten times or more. The V gene is TRBV20-1, the J gene TRBJ2-1; 8 bases fit TRBD2. The junction had 8 bases not matched to a gene; V was cut back by 6 bases and J by 4 bases. The CDR3 is 14 amino acids. Germline CDR1 and CDR2: DFQATT and SNEGSKA (reference sequence). The CDR3 loop reads CSAFVAGSYNEQFF. CDR3 sequence (DNA): TGCAGTGCCTTTGTAGCGGGGAGTTACAATGAGCAGTTCTTC.

The chain recombines TRBV7-2 with TRBJ2-5; D is undetermined. The V gene's germline CDR1 is SGHTA and CDR2 FQGNSA. The CDR3 spans 16 residues. Trimming pared 1 base from V and 3 bases from J, leaving 15 bases between. CDR3 residues: CASSLVLGAGEETQYF. CDR3 bases: TGTGCCAGCAGCTTAGTTCTAGGCGCCGGAGAAGAGACCCAGTACTTC.

The chain combines TRBV5-1 with TRBJ2-5, with D unclear. Trimming shortened V by 3 bases and J by 3 bases, and 15 bases separated the two germline ends. Germline lookup yields CDR1 SGHRS and CDR2 YFSETQ. The CDR3 loop spans 15 amino acids. In nucleotides, the CDR3 is TGCGCCAGCAGCTCTCGGAGTCGGCCAGAAGAGACCCAGTACTTC. Protein product: CASSSRSRPEETQYF.

The chain couples TRBV5-1 to TRBJ1-1; TRBD1 matches 9 bases. In germline, CDR1 is SGHRS, CDR2 YFSETQ. V lost 0 bases, J lost 5 bases, and 5 bases stayed unmatched. This CDR3 has 15 residues. CDR3 sequence (DNA): TGCGCCAGCAGCTTGGAGACAGGGGGGGGGACTGAAGCTTTCTTT. Its protein is CASSLETGGGTEAFF.

The chain employs TRBV6-2 or TRBV6-3 and TRBJ2-2; TRBD2 matches 12 bases. J gave up 6 bases and V 2 bases, and 7 bases lay outside the gene matches. Germline CDR1 reads MNHEY; CDR2 reads SVGEGT. The CDR3 runs to 17 residues. CDR3 protein: CASSYASGGAEAGELFF. In DNA form, the CDR3 reads TGTGCCAGCAGTTACGCTAGCGGGGGGGCAGAAGCCGGGGAGCTGTTTTTT.

The chain has TRBV20-1 and TRBJ1-5; 9 nucleotides line up with TRBD1. The ends lost 6 bases at V and 6 bases at J; junction bases unmatched: 6. This CDR3 is 13 amino acids long. CDR1 is DFQATT and CDR2 is SNEGSKA in the germline V gene (reference sequence). In DNA, the CDR3 is TGCAGTGCACAGACAGGGGGTTCTCAGCCCCAGCATTTT. Translation gives CSAQTGGSQPQHF.

This clonotype has only a few counts. V usage is TRBV7-2 and J usage is TRBJ2-2; D is ambiguous. With 0 bases removed from V and 6 bases from J, the gap between germline ends came to 8 bases. In germline, CDR1 is SGHTA, CDR2 FQGNSA. The CDR3 spans 14 residues. CDR3 nucleotides: TGTGCCAGCAGCTTAGCTGGCTACCCCGGGGAGCTGTTTTTT. This encodes CASSLAGYPGELFF.

This clonotype was seen more than once but under ten times. The CDR3 sequence is CASSLRLDQPQHF. For the CDR3, the DNA is TGTGCCAGCAGTCTCCGACTGGATCAGCCCCAGCATTTT. J is TRBJ1-5 and V is TRBV12-3 or TRBV12-4, with no clear D. CDR3 length: 13 residues. V shed 5 bases and J shed 5 bases, with 10 bases lying between them.

V gene TRBV5-1 combines with J gene TRBJ1-2; perhaps TRBD1 as D (6 bases). V gave up 4 bases and J gave up 4 bases, with 14 bases separating them. This CDR3 is built from 14 residues. The germline CDR1 and CDR2 sequences are SGHRS and YFSETQ. In DNA, the CDR3 is TGCGCCAGCAGCACCAAACAGGGTACCTATGGCTACACCTTC. Its protein product is CASSTKQGTYGYTF.

With respect to this clonotype: Because the CDR3 is missing its conserved closing phenylalanine or tryptophan, this is likely a read error. The genes are TRBV7-2 and TRBJ2-1; TRBD1 agrees at 7 bases. The CDR3 runs to 14 residues. Germline values: CDR1 SGHTA, CDR2 FQGNSA. J gave up 2 bases and V 4 bases, and 2 bases lay outside the gene matches. The CDR3 bases are TGTGCCAGCAGCTCCCAGGGGGCCTACAATGAGCAGTTCTCC. Amino acid sequence: CASSSQGAYNEQFS.

This chain connects TRBV7-2 to TRBJ2-7; 11 bases fit TRBD1. This CDR3 has 18 residues. V was pared by 2 bases and J by 2 bases, with 11 bases of the junction left unmatched. CDR1 and CDR2 from the germline V gene are SGHTA and FQGNSA. CDR3 coding DNA: TGTGCCAGCAGCTTATCGAGAGCCGGGACAGGGGGTCCCTACGAGCAGTACGTC. Amino acid sequence: CASSLSRAGTGGPYEQYV.

This clonotype was counted once. Possible read error: a much larger clone is one base away. The genes are TRBV29-1 and TRBJ1-1; 8 bases match TRBD1. The germline V gene has CDR1 SQVTM and CDR2 ANQGSEA. CDR3 length: 12 residues. The CDR3 loop reads CSIEGTGREAFF. CDR3 nucleotide sequence: TGCAGCATTGAGGGGACAGGCCGAGAAGCTTTCTTT.

The sample holds a few counts of this clonotype. The chain employs TRBV4-1 and TRBJ2-1; no definite D call. Germline CDR1 is MGHRA and CDR2 is YSYEKL. Trimming left V 1 base short and J 2 bases short, with 3 bases between. The CDR3 contains 13 residues. This CDR3 is CASSQVPYNEQFF. The DNA for the CDR3 is TGCGCCAGCAGCCAAGTCCCCTACAATGAGCAGTTCTTC.

This clonotype was seen a handful of times. The genes are TRBV12-3 or TRBV12-4 and TRBJ2-7; D is uncertain. This CDR3 contains 16 residues. Trimming took off 3 bases at V and 0 bases at J, with 15 bases between the two ends. The DNA of the CDR3 is TGTGCCAGCAGTTTCTTTGGGCTGTCCGGCTCCTACGAGCAGTACTTC. Protein sequence: CASSFFGLSGSYEQYF.

CDR3 DNA sequence: TGTGCCAGCTGTAATTTTCGGGCCGAGCAGTTCTTC. Translating gives CASCNFRAEQFF. The chain combines TRBV6-2 or TRBV6-3 with TRBJ2-1, with D unresolved. CDR1 and CDR2 from the germline V gene are MNHEY and SVGEGT. This CDR3 is 12 amino acids long. Trimming shortened V by 8 bases and J by 10 bases, and 15 bases separated the two germline ends.

This clonotype showed up many times. The V call is TRBV7-9, the J call TRBJ1-1, with D unclear. In germline, CDR1 is SEHNR, CDR2 FQNEAQ (reference sequence). CDR3 length: 12 residues. The V end lost 8 bases, the J end lost 4 bases, and 11 bases lay between the germline ends. CDR3 sequence reads: CASGRTGTEAFF. The DNA for the CDR3 is TGTGCCAGCGGTCGTACGGGCACTGAAGCTTTCTTT.

V usage is TRBV7-8 and J usage is TRBJ1-1; D may be TRBD1 (5 bases). Trimming removed 5 bases from V and 1 base from J, with 11 bases in between. Germline CDR1 and CDR2: SGHVS and FQNEAQ. The CDR3 is 14 residues long. CDR3 DNA: TGTGCCAGCAGCCAGTGGCAGGGGAACACTGAAGCTTTCTTT. It yields the protein CASSQWQGNTEAFF. The full variable domain, its missing parts supplied by reference TRBV7-8 and TRBJ1-1, is GAGVSQSPRYKVAKRGQDVALRCDPISGHVSLFWYQQALGQGPEFLTYFQNEAQLDKSGLPSDRFFAERPEGSVSTLKIQRTQQEDSAVYLCASSQWQGNTEAFFGQGTRLTVV.

This clonotype occurred a few times. J is TRBJ2-3 and V is TRBV9, with D tentatively TRBD2 (5 bases). The CDR3 loop spans 14 amino acids. Trimming shortened V by 0 bases and J by 5 bases, and 10 bases separated the two germline ends. The V gene's germline CDR1 is SGDLS and CDR2 YYNGEE. DNA for the CDR3: TGTGCCAGCAGCGTAGTTTCGGCGGGAGATACGCAGTATTTT. Protein product: CASSVVSAGDTQYF.